The T cell receptor (beta chain) described here comes from a study of CD8+ T cells in alopecia areata. Trimming removed 2 bases at V and 6 bases at J, with 6 bases between. Per the germline V gene, CDR1 is DFQATT and CDR2 is SNEGSKA (reference sequence). The CDR3 extends over 11 amino acids. Extracted RNA was reverse transcribed into cDNA, the sequencing template. This table comes from immunoSEQ multiplex PCR, and its TCRdb copy is limited to in-frame clones, with some not included. The table has under 130,000 clones, around 59% seen once; the top ten hold about 9%. Sequencing used CD4+ T cells sorted from blood. The receptor's source is a human donor in good health. The chain combines TRBV20-1 with TRBJ2-3, with D possibly matching TRBD1 (5 bases). This CDR3 is CSARKGDTQYF. The DNA for the CDR3 is TGCAGTGCTAGAAAGGGGGATACGCAGTATTTT.